This T cell receptor beta chain comes out of a study of T-cell memory formation after mild COVID-19. This clonotype was recorded at least ten times. CDR1 is SGHTA and CDR2 is FQGTGA in the germline V gene. This CDR3 has 13 residues. V shed 5 bases and J 5 bases; nucleotides not matched to a gene: 5. In TCRdb, the 5' RACE reads were re-called with MiXCR into one record per CDR3 protein. This sample has about 290,000 distinct CDR3 sequences; approximately 16% occur once, and the top ten carry about a fifth. The sample taken for sequencing was PBMCs or a T cell subset sorted from them (not recorded which). This receptor was identified in a man aged 18 to 35 who had mild COVID-19 (a few samples of this study predate the infection). Cell type and time point are not known. V is TRBV7-3 and J is TRBJ2-5; 7 bases map to TRBD2. CDR3 sequence reads: CASSLREGETQYF. CDR3 nucleotide sequence: TGTGCCAGCAGCCTCAGGGAGGGGGAGACCCAGTACTTC. Based on the CDR3 plus reference TRBV7-3 and TRBJ2-5, the full variable domain is GAGVSQTPSNKVTEKGKYVELRCDPISGHTALYWYRQSLGQGPEFLIYFQGTGAADDSGLPNDRFFAVRPEGSVSTLKIQRTERGDSAVYLCASSLREGETQYFGPGTRLLVL.